The present T cell receptor beta chain was sequenced within a study of blood T cell repertoires in COVID-19. In the study overall: Specimens from acute and convalescent COVID-19 originated in the United States, Italy and Spain.

The CDR3 length is 13 residues. Deletions cut 9 bases from V and 2 bases from J, with 12 bases between. Germline loops: CDR1 SGHNT, CDR2 YENEEA. Original processing notes: Amplification of reference gene primers provided the estimated nucleated cell counts. Sequencing used immunoSEQ multiplex PCR; TCRdb keeps in-frame clones, though not all of them. The DNA was the basis for D and trimming; V, J and clone size are from that table. Of 85,000 to 95,000 clones in the sample, more than 75% are singletons; the top ten hold 4.9%. Source material: peripheral blood. The chain employs TRBV11-3 and TRBJ2-3; no definite D call. The clonotype originates from a woman aged 80 or over with acute or convalescent COVID-19. The CDR3 DNA reads TGTGCCAGTAAAGCCTCGTACACAGATACGCAGTATTTT. Amino acid sequence: CASKASYTDTQYF.